Following are 21 T cell receptor beta chains from one sample sequenced in a study of blood T cell repertoires in COVID-19. Sequenced by immunoSEQ multiplex PCR; TCRdb stores in-frame clones only, minus some. Of approximately 160,000 clones listed, approximately 86% were seen once; the top ten hold roughly 7%. Material for sequencing was peripheral blood. The receptors derive from a man aged 50 to 60 with active or convalescent COVID-19.

This chain uses TRBV5-1 with TRBJ2-2; D is perhaps TRBD2 (5 bases). Per germline, CDR1 SGHRS and CDR2 YFSETQ. Deletions cut 2 bases from V and 4 bases from J, with 12 bases between. The CDR3 has 15 residues. The CDR3 protein is CASSLNGGFTGELFF. As DNA, the CDR3 is TGCGCCAGCAGCTTAAACGGCGGGTTCACCGGGGAGCTGTTTTTT.

This chain uses TRBV11-3 with TRBJ1-3; D might be TRBD1 (5 bases). With 5 bases removed from V and 3 bases from J, the gap between germline ends came to 11 bases. Germline CDR1 SGHNT, CDR2 YENEEA. This CDR3 is built from 14 residues. CDR3 sequence: CASSPGNGGNTIYF. The CDR3 coding sequence is TGTGCCAGCAGCCCAGGGAACGGTGGAAACACCATATATTTT.

V is TRBV4-2 and J is TRBJ2-2; D uncertain. The CDR3 sequence is 14 residues long. Germline V gene sequence: CDR1 LGHNA, CDR2 YNFKEQ. Trimming pared 3 bases from V and 1 base from J, leaving 6 bases between. The CDR3: CASSQNRNTGELFF. Here the CDR3 DNA reads TGTGCCAGCAGCCAGAACAGGAACACCGGGGAGCTGTTTTTT.

The chain couples TRBV7-3 to TRBJ2-1; 9 positions match TRBD2. There are 15 residues in the CDR3. Per the germline V gene, CDR1 is SGHTA and CDR2 is FQGTGA. V lost 4 bases to trimming and J lost 0 bases; unmatched junction nucleotides: 1. Written as DNA, the CDR3 is TGTGCCAGCAGCTCGACTAGCGGCTCCTACAATGAGCAGTTCTTC. This translates into CASSSTSGSYNEQFF.

The sample holds one count of this clone. The chain has TRBV30 and TRBJ1-3, with D hard to call. Per the germline V gene, CDR1 is GTSNPN and CDR2 is SVGIG (reference sequence). The germline V and J ends were trimmed by 1 base and 4 bases, with 8 bases remaining between them. This CDR3 region has 13 residues. The chain's CDR3 is CAWSGSGGNTIYF. DNA of the CDR3: TGTGCCTGGAGTGGTTCCGGGGGAAACACCATATATTTT.

The chain employs TRBV7-8 and TRBJ2-2; TRBD2 is a possible D gene (6 bases). V lost 1 base and J 1 base, leaving 10 bases between the germline ends. The CDR3 has 16 amino acids. Per germline, CDR1 SGHVS and CDR2 FQNEAQ. DNA of the CDR3: TGTGCCAGCAGCTTAGTTCGGCGGGGGAACACCGGGGAGCTGTTTTTT. Residues: CASSLVRRGNTGELFF.

This clone appeared a single time. The chain carries TRBV9 and TRBJ2-7, with D unclear. Germline V CDR1 and CDR2: SGDLS, YYNGEE. V was clipped by 2 bases and J by 0 bases, with 9 bases between them. This CDR3 is 14 amino acids long. CDR3 coding DNA: TGTGCCAGCAGCGTCGGCGGTAACTCCTACGAGCAGTACTTC. This gives the protein CASSVGGNSYEQYF.

This chain links TRBV30 with TRBJ1-5; D may be TRBD1 (6 bases). This CDR3 is 16 amino acids long. Deletions cut 0 bases from V and 2 bases from J, with 14 bases between. Per germline, CDR1 GTSNPN and CDR2 SVGIG (reference sequence). The CDR3 DNA is TGTGCCTGGAGTGTACGGGGGGCTGATGGCAATCAGCCCCAGCATTTT. Amino acids: CAWSVRGADGNQPQHF.

The chain combines TRBV4-3 with TRBJ2-1; no clear D gene. Trimming stripped 0 bases from V and 0 bases from J, with 12 bases between. Germline loops: CDR1 LGHNA, CDR2 YSLEER. The CDR3 sequence is 17 residues long. The CDR3 sequence: CASSQEGRRSSYNEQFF. The CDR3 nucleotides read TGCGCCAGCAGCCAAGAGGGCCGAAGAAGCTCCTACAATGAGCAGTTCTTC.

CDR3 DNA: TGTGCCAGCAGTTTCCTTGCGGGTGAAGCTTTCTTT. Translated, it gives CASSFLAGEAFF. The chain recombines TRBV27 with TRBJ1-1; D is ambiguous. The length of the CDR3 is 12 residues. CDR1 and CDR2 (germline): MNHEY, SMNVEV (reference sequence). V was shortened by 3 bases and J by 7 bases, with 9 bases between the two germline ends.

The chain employs TRBV6-5 and TRBJ2-1, with unresolved D. V was shortened by 7 bases and J by 7 bases, with 17 bases between the two germline ends. There are 14 residues in the CDR3. Germline assignment: CDR1 MNHEY and CDR2 SVGAGI. The chain's CDR3 is CASTPTRAWNEQFF. The CDR3 region has the DNA TGTGCCAGCACCCCCACGCGAGCCTGGAATGAGCAGTTCTTC.

In its sample, this clone was seen once. V and J are TRBV18 and TRBJ2-3; TRBD2 agrees at 8 bases. Germline values: CDR1 KGHSH, CDR2 LQKENI. This CDR3 has 15 residues. The V segment lost 3 bases and the J segment 2 bases; nucleotides outside the gene matches: 4. DNA for the CDR3: TGTGCCAGCTCACCGTCGGGAGGGCCCACAGATACGCAGTATTTT. Translating gives CASSPSGGPTDTQYF.

V is TRBV2 and J is TRBJ1-6, with unresolved D. Trimming removed 7 bases from V and 4 bases from J, with 23 bases in between. The CDR3 extends over 18 amino acids. Germline values: CDR1 SNHLY, CDR2 FYNNEI. Written as DNA, the CDR3 is TGTGCCAGCACCACAACATTTGCCGGGGTCCGGTATAATTCACCCCTCCACTTT. Translating gives CASTTTFAGVRYNSPLHF.

The V call is TRBV2, the J call TRBJ2-5, with a possible D match to TRBD2 (6 bases). V lost 5 bases and J 2 bases, leaving 9 bases between the germline ends. Germline lookup yields CDR1 SNHLY and CDR2 FYNNEI. This CDR3 spans 13 amino acids. In DNA, the CDR3 is TGTGCCAGCAGTTGGGGGGTTCAAGAGACCCAGTACTTC. Protein: CASSWGVQETQYF.

The chain carries TRBV6-2 or TRBV6-3 and TRBJ2-7; D might be TRBD2 (5 bases). The CDR3 is 13 residues long. The germline V gene encodes CDR1 MNHEY and CDR2 SVGEGT. The ends were cut back, 5 bases at V and 2 bases at J, with 10 bases in the middle. CDR3 protein: CASSGGDTYEQYF. CDR3 nucleotide sequence: TGTGCCAGCAGTGGAGGAGACACCTACGAGCAGTACTTC.

The genes are TRBV14 and TRBJ2-5; D uncertain. Per the germline V gene, CDR1 is SGHDN and CDR2 is FVKESK. Trimming took 3 bases from V and 4 from J, leaving 21 bases between them. This CDR3 is 17 amino acids long. The CDR3 DNA reads TGTGCCAGCAGCCAGCTCCCGGGTAGCCGAGGTGGAGAGACCCAGTACTTC. Translated: CASSQLPGSRGGETQYF.

This clone showed up just a few times. The chain links TRBV24-1 to TRBJ1-4; 8 nucleotides match TRBD1. J lost 8 bases, V lost 7 bases, and 5 bases had no gene match. Germline V gene sequence: CDR1 KGHDR, CDR2 SFDVKD. The CDR3 has 13 amino acids. CDR3 nucleotide sequence: TGTGCCACCAGCCAGGGGGCCAACGAAAAACTGTTTTTT. Its translation: CATSQGANEKLFF.

The CDR3 coding sequence is TGTGCCAGCTCCCGACAGGGAGAGACCCAGTACTTC. Its protein is CASSRQGETQYF. The rearrangement links TRBV5-6 to TRBJ2-5, with 7 positions matching TRBD1. The trim removed 7 bases at V and 4 bases at J, leaving 4 bases unmatched. Looked up from germline, CDR1 is SGHDT and CDR2 is YYEEEE. The length of the CDR3 is 12 residues.

V and J are TRBV21-1 and TRBJ2-7; no check of the table's D call, TRBD2, against the DNA was made. TRBV21-1 counts as a pseudogene. CDR3 length equals 16 residues. Here the CDR3 DNA reads TGTGCCAGCAGCAAATCCTGGACTAGCGGGAGATGCGAGCAGTACTTC. Protein: CASSKSWTSGRCEQYF.

This chain uses TRBV4-3 with TRBJ1-2; tentative D call: TRBD1 (6 bases). Germline-derived CDR1 and CDR2 are LGHNA and YSLEER. V gave up 0 bases and J gave up 3 bases, with 11 bases separating them. The length of the CDR3 is 15 residues. The CDR3 here is CASSQEGTGYYGYTF. The CDR3 region has the DNA TGCGCCAGCAGCCAAGAGGGAACAGGGTACTATGGCTACACCTTC.

This sequence joins TRBV18 and TRBJ1-1; maybe TRBD1 (5 bases). CDR1 and CDR2 from the germline V gene are KGHSH and LQKENI. The V end lost 3 bases, the J end lost 6 bases, and 11 bases lay between the germline ends. The CDR3 spans 13 residues. CDR3 protein: CASSPKEGAEAFF. CDR3 DNA sequence: TGTGCCAGCTCACCCAAAGAAGGGGCTGAAGCTTTCTTT.